This passage covers 26 T cell receptor beta chains from one sample sequenced in a study of T cells in Graves' hyperthyroidism and ophthalmopathy (dated 2019 in TCRdb). The library came from multiplex PCR. TCRdb records Illumina HiSeq 2000 as the sequencer. Amplification of TCR beta CDR3 regions was carried out from RNA transcripts. The first round of RT-PCR for the TCR CDR3 was performed with the HTBI primer set and the Qiagen OneStep RT-PCR kit. The public reads were quality trimmed at Q25 with fastp and then assembled into clones with MiXCR by TCRdb, keeping productive beta chains. Under each unique CDR3 protein, matching rows form one entry showing the most common genes and DNA. This sample has 500,000 or so distinct CDR3 sequences in its table, and under 20% of those were observed once. The top ten constitute 15% to 20% of the sample. Sequencing input: blood. These receptors were taken from a woman aged 18 to 35 with Graves' ophthalmopathy.

The chain has TRBV4-3 and TRBJ2-1; maybe TRBD2 (5 bases). The length of the CDR3 is 15 residues. With 1 base removed from V and 8 bases from J, the gap between germline ends came to 15 bases. CDR1 and CDR2 (germline): LGHNA, YSLEER. The CDR3 sequence is CASSQVRGRSDEQFF. The CDR3 bases are TGCGCCAGCAGCCAAGTGCGAGGGAGAAGCGATGAGCAGTTCTTC.

In its sample, this clonotype was seen many times. V is TRBV11-2 and J is TRBJ1-2; 8 nucleotides align to TRBD1. The germline V gene encodes CDR1 SGHAT and CDR2 FQNNGV. V was clipped by 5 bases and J by 3 bases; unmatched bases: 14. The CDR3 runs to 17 residues. This CDR3 is CASSQTGQVVRHYGYTF. CDR3 DNA: TGTGCCAGCAGCCAGACGGGACAGGTGGTGCGGCACTATGGCTACACCTTC.

This chain joins TRBV28 and TRBJ1-1; D remains unclear. The CDR3 is 14 amino acids. CDR1 is MDHEN and CDR2 is SYDVKM in the germline V gene. Trimming cost V 2 bases and J 4 bases, with 11 bases left between them. CDR3 protein: CASSLRGKVTEAFF. DNA of the CDR3: TGTGCCAGCAGTTTACGGGGAAAAGTCACTGAAGCTTTCTTT.

The rearrangement links TRBV7-2 to TRBJ2-2; 9 nucleotides agree with TRBD1. The ends lost 5 bases at V and 4 bases at J; junction bases unmatched: 5. The CDR3 extends over 15 amino acids. CDR1 and CDR2 from the germline V gene are SGHTA and FQGNSA. The CDR3 coding sequence is TGTGCCAGCAGCCCGGGACAGGGCCCCACCGGGGAGCTGTTTTTT. It yields the protein CASSPGQGPTGELFF.

The chain combines TRBV9 with TRBJ2-2, with TRBD2 as a possible D gene (6 bases). The CDR3 totals 15 residues. Trimming shortened V by 0 bases and J by 6 bases, and 12 bases separated the two germline ends. Germline assignment: CDR1 SGDLS and CDR2 YYNGEE. CDR3 DNA sequence: TGTGCCAGCAGCGTAGCGGGAGTTCAATCCGGGGAGCTGTTTTTT. The encoded protein is CASSVAGVQSGELFF.

This clonotype was observed at least ten times. The rearrangement uses TRBV6-6 and TRBJ1-4, with D tentatively TRBD1 (5 bases). The CDR3 is 13 amino acids. V dropped 2 bases and J dropped 8 bases, with 9 bases sitting between them. Germline V gene lookup returns CDR1 MNHNY and CDR2 SVGAGI (reference sequence). DNA for the CDR3: TGTGCCAGCAGTTACAATAGGGACGAAAAACTGTTTTTT. It yields the protein CASSYNRDEKLFF.

This clonotype has only a few counts. The chain has TRBV7-9 and TRBJ1-1, with D uncertain. The V end was cut by 5 bases, the J end by 3 bases, with 13 bases between. The CDR3 sequence is 14 residues long. CDR1 and CDR2 (germline): SEHNR, FQNEAQ (reference sequence). The CDR3 spells CASSDSTTDTEAFF. Written as DNA, the CDR3 is TGTGCCAGCAGCGACTCAACTACGGACACTGAAGCTTTCTTT.

Notes on this clonotype: A much larger clone differs from this one at a single base, so this may be a read error. The chain joins TRBV20-1 to TRBJ2-5; no firm D call. Germline V gene data show CDR1 as DFQATT and CDR2 as SNEGSKA (reference sequence). Trimming cost V 5 bases and J 1 base, with 5 bases left between them. This CDR3 is 11 amino acids long. The CDR3, as DNA: TGCAGTGCTCAATTCCAAGAGACCCAGTACTTC. This codes for CSAQFQETQYF.

The chain recombines TRBV7-3 with TRBJ1-2; D might be TRBD1 (6 bases). CDR3 size: 15 residues. V was trimmed by 5 bases and J by 3 bases, leaving 16 bases between them. The V gene's germline CDR1 is SGHTA and CDR2 FQGTGA. CDR3 nucleotides: TGTGCCAGCAGCCCCGGAGGGGGGGGCGACTATGGCTACACCTTC. This gives the protein CASSPGGGGDYGYTF.

This clonotype was seen repeatedly, ten times or more. J is TRBJ1-1 and V is TRBV12-3 or TRBV12-4; a possible D gene is TRBD1 (5 bases). The V end was cut by 3 bases, the J end by 5 bases, with 13 bases between. The length of the CDR3 is 14 residues. DNA of the CDR3: TGTGCCAGCAGTTTTAGGGGAATTGGGACTGAAGCTTTCTTT. This codes for CASSFRGIGTEAFF.

This clonotype was recorded many times. The chain combines TRBV3-1 with TRBJ2-2, with D unresolved. Trimming took off 0 bases at V and 6 bases at J, with 5 bases between the two ends. This CDR3 is built from 13 residues. Germline values: CDR1 LGHDT, CDR2 YNNKEL (reference sequence). The CDR3 sequence: CASSQEASGELFF. The CDR3 DNA reads TGTGCCAGCAGCCAAGAAGCCTCCGGGGAGCTGTTTTTT.

V is TRBV20-1 and J is TRBJ1-1, with TRBD1 matching 7 bases. Germline loops: CDR1 DFQATT, CDR2 SNEGSKA (reference sequence). The CDR3 is made up of 15 amino acids. With V trimmed by 1 base and J by 7 bases, 12 bases remained unmatched. The CDR3 nucleotides read TGCAGTGCTAGAGGTGGGGCAGGGGGTTTTCTTGAAGCTTTCTTT. Its protein product is CSARGGAGGFLEAFF.

Ten or more counts support this clonotype. The chain joins TRBV7-3 to TRBJ2-1, with D perhaps matching TRBD2 (6 bases). Deletions cut 1 base from V and 9 bases from J, with 28 bases between. Germline loops: CDR1 SGHTA, CDR2 FQGTGA. The CDR3 is 19 amino acids. Here the CDR3 reads CASSLRGFGPEGIRGEQFF. In DNA form, the CDR3 reads TGTGCCAGCAGCTTAAGGGGTTTCGGACCGGAGGGGATAAGGGGTGAGCAGTTCTTC. Complete variable domain (other parts from reference TRBV7-3 and TRBJ2-1): GAGVSQTPSNKVTEKGKYVELRCDPISGHTALYWYRQSLGQGPEFLIYFQGTGAADDSGLPNDRFFAVRPEGSVSTLKIQRTERGDSAVYLCASSLRGFGPEGIRGEQFFGPGTRLTVL.

The chain is built from TRBV7-2 and TRBJ1-2; D is perhaps TRBD1 (5 bases). Trimming stripped 1 base from V and 4 bases from J, with 16 bases between. Germline values: CDR1 SGHTA, CDR2 FQGNSA. CDR3 length equals 16 residues. CDR3 amino acids: CASSLGPRAKAYGYTF. CDR3 DNA sequence: TGTGCCAGCAGCTTAGGCCCCAGGGCTAAAGCCTATGGCTACACCTTC.

This clonotype has at least ten counts. The CDR3 nucleotides are TGTGCCTGGAGAATCGTGTACTATGGCTACACCTTC. Protein: CAWRIVYYGYTF. The genes are TRBV30 and TRBJ1-2; no clear D. The V end lost 3 bases, the J end lost 3 bases, and 8 bases lay between the germline ends. The CDR3 totals 12 residues. Germline-derived CDR1 and CDR2 are GTSNPN and SVGIG (reference sequence).

This clonotype occurred many times. The genes are TRBV5-1 and TRBJ1-2; TRBD1 matches at 7 bases. Looked up from germline, CDR1 is SGHRS and CDR2 is YFSETQ. This CDR3 comprises 15 residues. Trimming took 7 bases from V and 2 from J; bases not matched to a gene: 11. The DNA of the CDR3 is TGCGCCAGCCAAGACACAGGGGTAAACAACTATGGCTACACCTTC. Its protein is CASQDTGVNNYGYTF.

CDR3 residues: CASSPDRSPLHF. As DNA, the CDR3 is TGTGCCAGCAGCCCCGACAGGTCACCCCTCCACTTT. The chain couples TRBV11-1 to TRBJ1-6; TRBD1 is a possible D gene (6 bases). This CDR3 region has 12 residues. In germline, CDR1 is SGHAT, CDR2 FQDESV (reference sequence). With 5 bases removed from V and 10 bases from J, the gap between germline ends came to 9 bases.

This clonotype was observed many times. The chain carries TRBV7-8 and TRBJ2-1; D call uncertain. CDR1 and CDR2 (germline): SGHVS, FQNEAQ. V was shortened by 5 bases and J by 8 bases, with 10 bases between the two germline ends. CDR3 length: 12 amino acids. The CDR3 sequence is CASSDGRDEQFF. The CDR3 coding sequence is TGTGCCAGCAGCGACGGCAGAGATGAGCAGTTCTTC.

The sample holds many counts of this clonotype. The gene calls are TRBV5-1 and TRBJ1-2; D unclear. CDR1 is SGHRS and CDR2 is YFSETQ in the germline V gene. V lost 2 bases, J lost 2 bases, and 7 bases lay in between. There are 13 residues in the CDR3. This chain's CDR3 is CASSFDGNYGYTF. In nucleotides, the CDR3 is TGCGCCAGCAGCTTCGACGGCAACTATGGCTACACCTTC.

This clonotype occurred many times. This chain uses TRBV7-9 with TRBJ1-4; unclear D gene. The CDR3 runs 14 residues. Germline V CDR1 and CDR2: SEHNR, FQNEAQ (reference sequence). Trimming left V 3 bases short and J 8 bases short, with 13 bases between. The chain's CDR3 is CASSLTTMGEKLFF. CDR3 sequence (DNA): TGTGCCAGCAGCTTGACAACTATGGGGGAAAAACTGTTTTTT.

This clonotype showed up many times. The CDR3 sequence: CASSPRGTGGRETQYF. CDR3 nucleotide sequence: TGTGCCAGCAGCCCCAGAGGGACAGGGGGCCGGGAGACCCAGTACTTC. The chain links TRBV3-1 to TRBJ2-5, with TRBD1 identical over 12 bases. The CDR3 extends over 16 amino acids. Germline lookup yields CDR1 LGHDT and CDR2 YNNKEL (reference sequence). V gave up 4 bases and J gave up 5 bases; unmatched junction bases: 8.

This clonotype was observed at least ten times. This rearrangement joins TRBV27 to TRBJ2-1; no reliable D call. This CDR3 is built from 17 residues. V was shortened by 2 bases and J by 3 bases, with 17 bases between the two germline ends. The germline V gene encodes CDR1 MNHEY and CDR2 SMNVEV (reference sequence). The CDR3 DNA follows: TGTGCCAGCAGTTTAAAGGCTCACATTCCGGTCTACAATGAGCAGTTCTTC. It is translated as CASSLKAHIPVYNEQFF.

This clonotype was counted a single time. The chain is built from TRBV6-2 or TRBV6-3 and TRBJ1-6; D uncertain. Germline V gene data show CDR1 as MNHEY and CDR2 as SVGEGT. This CDR3 contains 14 residues. V lost 0 bases and J 6 bases, leaving 6 bases between the germline ends. The CDR3 spells CASSYSVGNSPLHF. The CDR3 region has the DNA TGTGCCAGCAGTTACTCGGTCGGTAATTCACCCCTCCACTTT.

The gene calls are TRBV6-5 and TRBJ1-1; 7 bases agree with TRBD1. CDR3 length: 16 residues. Germline CDR1 is MNHEY and CDR2 is SVGAGI. V was clipped by 0 bases and J by 7 bases; unmatched bases: 11. The CDR3 reads CASSYSQNRGRSEAFF. The CDR3 DNA reads as TGTGCCAGCAGTTACTCCCAAAACAGGGGTAGGAGTGAAGCTTTCTTT.

This clonotype was counted ten times or more. The chain recombines TRBV11-2 with TRBJ2-1, with D tentatively TRBD2 (5 bases). V dropped 8 bases and J dropped 0 bases, with 14 bases sitting between them. This CDR3 has 15 amino acids. Germline V lookup: CDR1 SGHAT, CDR2 FQNNGV. The CDR3 nucleotides are TGTGCCAGCGGGAGTTTGGCAAGCTCCTACAATGAGCAGTTCTTC. Translating gives CASGSLASSYNEQFF.

This clonotype has at least ten counts. The V gene is TRBV28, the J gene TRBJ1-2, with a possible D match to TRBD1 (6 bases). CDR1 and CDR2 from the germline V gene are MDHEN and SYDVKM. The CDR3 contains 15 residues. Trimming removed 5 bases at V and 0 bases at J, with 13 bases between. CDR3 DNA sequence: TGTGCCAGCAGTCTCAGGGGTTTGGCTAACTATGGCTACACCTTC. Amino acids: CASSLRGLANYGYTF.